The 9 T cell receptor beta chains below come from one sample, sequenced in a study of blood T cells in healthy people across ages. Using a J-beta primer mix together with a sample-barcoded 5' primer, a second PCR was run for about 6 to 12 cycles. A single record per CDR3 protein comes from TCRdb applying MiXCR to the 5' RACE reads. Of around 820,000 distinct CDR3 sequences listed, roughly 25% were seen once; the top ten hold more than 3%. Separately, the same data were catalogued under a study of T cells of mothers and their children.

The sample consisted of blood. Receptors were obtained from a boy aged 10-17 years in good health.

This clonotype occurred a few times. This chain joins TRBV29-1 and TRBJ1-4; 8 nucleotides match TRBD1. The length of the CDR3 is 14 residues. Germline V lookup: CDR1 SQVTM, CDR2 ANQGSEA. V shed 6 bases, J shed 7 bases, and the junction held 10 bases outside the gene matches. Here the CDR3 DNA reads TGCAGCGTCGATACAGGGGGTTTGGGTGAAAAACTGTTTTTT. Encoded protein: CSVDTGGLGEKLFF.

This clonotype has a handful of counts. This chain uses TRBV7-3 with TRBJ2-4; perhaps TRBD1 as D (6 bases). Trimming left V 4 bases short and J 3 bases short, with 16 bases between. The CDR3 sequence is 16 residues long. The germline V gene encodes CDR1 SGHTA and CDR2 FQGTGA. The CDR3 is CASSSPGETDKNIQYF. In DNA form, the CDR3 reads TGTGCCAGCAGCTCACCAGGGGAGACGGACAAAAACATTCAGTACTTC.

The chain carries TRBV20-1 and TRBJ2-7; unclear D gene. Per germline, CDR1 DFQATT and CDR2 SNEGSKA (reference sequence). V was trimmed by 2 bases and J by 0 bases, leaving 8 bases between them. The CDR3 is 13 amino acids. The CDR3, as DNA: TGCAGTGCTAGATCCGGTATCTCCTACGAGCAGTACTTC. It translates to CSARSGISYEQYF.

This clonotype was detected only a few times. This chain connects TRBV12-3 or TRBV12-4 to TRBJ2-5; maybe TRBD2 (5 bases). There are 14 residues in the CDR3. V lost 3 bases, J lost 2 bases, and 10 bases lay in between. The CDR3 nucleotides read TGTGCCAGCAGTTTCACTAGTAGACAAGAGACCCAGTACTTC. It translates to CASSFTSRQETQYF.

This clonotype was picked up a small number of times. The rearrangement uses TRBV7-2 and TRBJ2-1, with D perhaps TRBD2 (6 bases). This CDR3 is 14 amino acids long. Germline assignment: CDR1 SGHTA and CDR2 FQGNSA. Trimming removed 1 base at V and 8 bases at J, with 12 bases between. CDR3 sequence: CASSLVGTCHEQFF. In nucleotides, the CDR3 is TGTGCCAGCAGCTTAGTAGGGACTTGCCATGAGCAGTTCTTC.

The genes are TRBV7-2 and TRBJ1-4, with TRBD1 identical over 9 bases. Losses at the gene ends were 5 bases for V and 7 bases for J; bases not matched to a gene: 8. The CDR3 runs to 15 residues. From germline, CDR1 is SGHTA and CDR2 FQGNSA. In DNA, the CDR3 is TGTGCCAGCAGCGGGGACAGGGTGGGAGGTGAAAAACTGTTTTTT. Translation: CASSGDRVGGEKLFF.

The chain employs TRBV4-3 and TRBJ2-1; D may be TRBD1 (5 bases). Germline V CDR1 and CDR2: LGHNA, YSLEER. V dropped 1 base and J dropped 0 bases, with 7 bases sitting between them. The CDR3 has 15 residues. CDR3 nucleotide sequence: TGCGCCAGCAGCCAAGGACAGCGCTCCTACAATGAGCAGTTCTTC. Translated: CASSQGQRSYNEQFF.

This clonotype was seen a handful of times. The V call is TRBV7-9, the J call TRBJ2-5; 7 bases map to TRBD2. Germline trimming cut 6 bases from V and 11 bases from J; bases unmatched to any gene: 15. Germline assignment: CDR1 SEHNR and CDR2 FQNEAQ (reference sequence). CDR3 size: 14 residues. The CDR3 DNA reads TGTGCCAGCAGTCGTGGGACTAACTCCTACGAACAGTACTTC. It yields the protein CASSRGTNSYEQYF.

The chain has TRBV7-2 and TRBJ2-5, with 8 bases lining up with TRBD1. This CDR3 has 17 residues. The V gene's germline CDR1 is SGHTA and CDR2 FQGNSA. The V segment lost 5 bases and the J segment 3 bases; nucleotides outside the gene matches: 14. This chain's CDR3 is CASSTTPGTGGEETQYF. CDR3 bases: TGTGCCAGCAGCACTACTCCCGGGACAGGAGGGGAAGAGACCCAGTACTTC.